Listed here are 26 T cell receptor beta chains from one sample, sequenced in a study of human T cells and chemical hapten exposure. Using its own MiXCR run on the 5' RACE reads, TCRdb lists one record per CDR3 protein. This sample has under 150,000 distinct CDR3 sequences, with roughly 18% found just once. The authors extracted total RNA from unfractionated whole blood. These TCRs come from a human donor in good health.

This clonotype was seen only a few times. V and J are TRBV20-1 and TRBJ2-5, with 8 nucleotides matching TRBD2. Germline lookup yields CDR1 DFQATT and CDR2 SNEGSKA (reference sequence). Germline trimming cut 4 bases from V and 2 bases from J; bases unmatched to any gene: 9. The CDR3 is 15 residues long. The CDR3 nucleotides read TGCAGTGCTAAAACTCCGGGACTAGGGCAAGAGACCCAGTACTTC. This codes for CSAKTPGLGQETQYF.

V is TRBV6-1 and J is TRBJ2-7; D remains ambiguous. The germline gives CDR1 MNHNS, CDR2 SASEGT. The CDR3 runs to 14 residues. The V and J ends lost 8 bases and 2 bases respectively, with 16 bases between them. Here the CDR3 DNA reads TGTGCCAGCCGCCTGTCCATGAGGCCCTACGAGCAGTACTTC. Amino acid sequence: CASRLSMRPYEQYF.

The CDR3 sequence is CASSRDTGELFF. CDR3 nucleotides: TGTGCCAGCAGCCGTGACACCGGGGAGCTGTTTTTT. The chain carries TRBV2 and TRBJ2-2, with D unresolved. Trimming cost V 6 bases and J 3 bases, with 5 bases left between them. Germline V lookup: CDR1 SNHLY, CDR2 FYNNEI. CDR3 length equals 12 residues.

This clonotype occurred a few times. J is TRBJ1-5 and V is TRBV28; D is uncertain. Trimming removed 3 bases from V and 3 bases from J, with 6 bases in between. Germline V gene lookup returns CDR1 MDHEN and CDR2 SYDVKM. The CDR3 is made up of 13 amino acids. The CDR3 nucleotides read TGTGCCAGCAGTTTCAGTCCCAATCAGCCCCAGCATTTT. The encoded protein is CASSFSPNQPQHF.

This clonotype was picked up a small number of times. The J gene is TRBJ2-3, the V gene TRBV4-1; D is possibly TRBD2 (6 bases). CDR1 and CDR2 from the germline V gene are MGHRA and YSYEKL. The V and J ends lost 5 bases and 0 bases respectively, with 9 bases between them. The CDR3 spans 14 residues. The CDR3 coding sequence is TGCGCCAGCAGCATAGCGGTTAGCACAGATACGCAGTATTTT. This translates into CASSIAVSTDTQYF.

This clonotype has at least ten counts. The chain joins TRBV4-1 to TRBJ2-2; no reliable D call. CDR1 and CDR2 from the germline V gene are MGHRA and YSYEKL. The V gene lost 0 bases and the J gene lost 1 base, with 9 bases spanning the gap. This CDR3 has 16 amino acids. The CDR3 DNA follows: TGCGCCAGCAGCCAAGATTCGGATCGGAACACCGGGGAGCTGTTTTTT. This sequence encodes CASSQDSDRNTGELFF.

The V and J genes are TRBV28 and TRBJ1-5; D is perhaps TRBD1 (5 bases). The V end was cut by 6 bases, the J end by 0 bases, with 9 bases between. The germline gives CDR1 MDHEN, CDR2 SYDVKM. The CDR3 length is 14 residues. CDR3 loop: CASRGRFSNQPQHF. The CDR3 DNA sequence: TGTGCCAGCAGGGGACGGTTTAGCAATCAGCCCCAGCATTTT.

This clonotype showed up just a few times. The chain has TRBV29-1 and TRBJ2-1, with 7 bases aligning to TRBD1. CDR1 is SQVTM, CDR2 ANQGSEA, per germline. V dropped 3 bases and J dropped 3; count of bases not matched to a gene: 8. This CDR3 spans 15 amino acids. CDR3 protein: CSVETGTDYYNEQFF. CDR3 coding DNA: TGCAGCGTTGAGACGGGGACAGACTACTACAATGAGCAGTTCTTC.

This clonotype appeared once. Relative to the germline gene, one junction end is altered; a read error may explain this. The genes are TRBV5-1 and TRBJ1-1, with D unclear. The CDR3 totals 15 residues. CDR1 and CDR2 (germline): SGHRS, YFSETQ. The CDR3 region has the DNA TGCGTCAGCAGCTGGCAGGCACCAGAGAACACTGAAGCTTTCTTT. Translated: CVSSWQAPENTEAFF.

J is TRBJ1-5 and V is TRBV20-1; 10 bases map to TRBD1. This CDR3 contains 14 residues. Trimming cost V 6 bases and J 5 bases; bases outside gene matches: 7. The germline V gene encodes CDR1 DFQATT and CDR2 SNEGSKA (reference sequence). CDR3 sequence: CSASGQGVDQPQHF. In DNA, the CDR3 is TGCAGTGCGAGCGGACAGGGGGTGGATCAGCCCCAGCATTTT.

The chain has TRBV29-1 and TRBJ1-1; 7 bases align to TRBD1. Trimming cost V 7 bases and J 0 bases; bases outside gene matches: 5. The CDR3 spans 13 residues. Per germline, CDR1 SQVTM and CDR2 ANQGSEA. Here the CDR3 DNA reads TGCAGCGCCGCTGACAGGGTGAACACTGAAGCTTTCTTT. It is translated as CSAADRVNTEAFF.

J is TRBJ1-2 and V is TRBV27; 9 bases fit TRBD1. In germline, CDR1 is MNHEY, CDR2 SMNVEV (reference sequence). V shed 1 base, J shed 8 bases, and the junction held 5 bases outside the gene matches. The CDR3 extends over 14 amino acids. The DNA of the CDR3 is TGTGCCAGCAGTTTATGCTACAGGGGGCGAGGCTACACCTTC. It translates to CASSLCYRGRGYTF.

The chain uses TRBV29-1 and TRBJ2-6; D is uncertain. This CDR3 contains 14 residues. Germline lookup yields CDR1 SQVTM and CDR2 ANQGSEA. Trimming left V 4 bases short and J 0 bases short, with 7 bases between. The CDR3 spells CSVVGHSGANVLTF. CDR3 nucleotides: TGCAGCGTTGTTGGGCACTCTGGGGCCAACGTCCTGACTTTC. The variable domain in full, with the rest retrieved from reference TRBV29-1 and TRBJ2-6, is SAVISQKPSRDICQRGTSLTIQCQVDSQVTMMFWYRQQPGQSLTLIATANQGSEATYESGFVIDKFPISRPNLTFSTLTVSNMSPEDSSIYLCSVVGHSGANVLTFGAGSRLTVL.

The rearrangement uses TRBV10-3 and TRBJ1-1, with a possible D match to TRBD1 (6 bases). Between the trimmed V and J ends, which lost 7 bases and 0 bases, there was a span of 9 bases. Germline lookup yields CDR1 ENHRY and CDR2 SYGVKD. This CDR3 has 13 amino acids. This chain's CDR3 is CAINGQLNTEAFF. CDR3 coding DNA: TGTGCCATCAATGGACAGTTGAACACTGAAGCTTTCTTT.

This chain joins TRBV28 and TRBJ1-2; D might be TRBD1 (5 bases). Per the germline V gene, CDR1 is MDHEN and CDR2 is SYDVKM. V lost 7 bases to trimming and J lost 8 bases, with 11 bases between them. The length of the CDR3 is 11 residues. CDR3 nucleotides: TGTGCCAGCAAGGACATCTACGGCTACACCTTC. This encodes CASKDIYGYTF.

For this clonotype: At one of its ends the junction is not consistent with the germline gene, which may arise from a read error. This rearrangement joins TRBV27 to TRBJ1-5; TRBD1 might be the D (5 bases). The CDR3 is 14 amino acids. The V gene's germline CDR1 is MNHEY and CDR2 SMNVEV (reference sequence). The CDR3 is CASSFSGSNQTQHF. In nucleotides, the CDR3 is TGTGCCAGCAGTTTCTCAGGGTCAAATCAGACCCAGCATTTT.

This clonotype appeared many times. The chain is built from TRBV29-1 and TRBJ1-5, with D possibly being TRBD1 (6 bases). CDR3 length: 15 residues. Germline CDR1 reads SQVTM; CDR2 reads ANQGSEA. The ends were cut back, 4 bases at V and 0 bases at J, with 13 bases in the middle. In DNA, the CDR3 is TGCAGCGTTGCCATGCAGGGGAATAGCAATCAGCCCCAGCATTTT. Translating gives CSVAMQGNSNQPQHF.

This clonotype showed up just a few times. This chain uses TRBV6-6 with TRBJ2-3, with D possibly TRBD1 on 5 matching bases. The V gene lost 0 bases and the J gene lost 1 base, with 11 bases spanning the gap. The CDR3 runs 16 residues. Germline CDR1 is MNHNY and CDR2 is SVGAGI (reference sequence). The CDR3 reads CASSYSQGDGTDTQYF. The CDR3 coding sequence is TGTGCCAGCAGTTACTCTCAGGGTGACGGCACAGATACGCAGTATTTT.

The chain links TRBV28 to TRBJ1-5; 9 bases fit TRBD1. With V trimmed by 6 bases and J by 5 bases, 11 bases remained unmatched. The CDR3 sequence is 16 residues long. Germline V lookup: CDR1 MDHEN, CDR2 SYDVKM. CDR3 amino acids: CASRPLGGTGHQPQHF. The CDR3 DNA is TGTGCCAGCAGGCCGCTGGGGGGGACAGGGCATCAGCCCCAGCATTTT.

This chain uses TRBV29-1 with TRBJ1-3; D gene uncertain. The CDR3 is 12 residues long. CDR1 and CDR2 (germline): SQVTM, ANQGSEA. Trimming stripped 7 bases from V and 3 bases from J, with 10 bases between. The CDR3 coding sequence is TGCAGCGGAGCCCTATTTGGAAACACCATATATTTT. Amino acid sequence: CSGALFGNTIYF.

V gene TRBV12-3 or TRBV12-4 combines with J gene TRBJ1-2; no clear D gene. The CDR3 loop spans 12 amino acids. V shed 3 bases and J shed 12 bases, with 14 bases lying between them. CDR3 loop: CASSFGPPTHTF. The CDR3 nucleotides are TGTGCCAGCAGTTTTGGGCCACCTACCCACACCTTC.

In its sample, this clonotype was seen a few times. CDR3 nucleotide sequence: TGTGCCAGCAGCCCACAGGGGGAAGTGGGTGACTATGGCTACACCTTC. Translating it yields CASSPQGEVGDYGYTF. The chain employs TRBV28 and TRBJ1-2; 8 bases align to TRBD1. V gave up 6 bases and J gave up 3 bases; unmatched junction bases: 12. CDR3 length: 16 amino acids. Germline-derived CDR1 and CDR2 are MDHEN and SYDVKM.

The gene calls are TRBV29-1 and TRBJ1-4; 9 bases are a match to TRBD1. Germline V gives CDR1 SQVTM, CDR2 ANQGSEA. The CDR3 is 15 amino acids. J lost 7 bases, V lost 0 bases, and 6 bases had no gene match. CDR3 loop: CSVEDRGTGREKLFF. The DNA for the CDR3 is TGCAGCGTTGAAGATCGCGGGACAGGGCGTGAAAAACTGTTTTTT.

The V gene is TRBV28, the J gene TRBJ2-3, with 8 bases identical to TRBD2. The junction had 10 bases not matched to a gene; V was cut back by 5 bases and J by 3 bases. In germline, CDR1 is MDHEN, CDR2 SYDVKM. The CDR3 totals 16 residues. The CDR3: CASSRPGLGGTDTQYF. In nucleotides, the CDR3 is TGTGCCAGCAGTCGACCGGGACTAGGAGGGACAGATACGCAGTATTTT.

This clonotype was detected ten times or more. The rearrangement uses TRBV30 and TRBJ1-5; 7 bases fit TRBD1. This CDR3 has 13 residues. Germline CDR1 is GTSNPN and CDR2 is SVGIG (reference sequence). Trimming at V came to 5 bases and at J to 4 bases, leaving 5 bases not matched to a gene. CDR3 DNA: TGTGCCTGGGCGGGACAGCAAAATCAGCCCCAGCATTTT. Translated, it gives CAWAGQQNQPQHF.

CDR3 loop: CASSLLGQVRNSPLHF. CDR3 DNA sequence: TGTGCCAGCAGTCTCTTAGGACAGGTGCGAAATTCACCCCTCCACTTT. V usage is TRBV6-2 or TRBV6-3 and J usage is TRBJ1-6, with 7 bases fitting TRBD1. The length of the CDR3 is 16 residues. CDR1 is MNHEY, CDR2 SVGEGT, per germline. The trim removed 5 bases at V and 7 bases at J, leaving 11 bases unmatched.